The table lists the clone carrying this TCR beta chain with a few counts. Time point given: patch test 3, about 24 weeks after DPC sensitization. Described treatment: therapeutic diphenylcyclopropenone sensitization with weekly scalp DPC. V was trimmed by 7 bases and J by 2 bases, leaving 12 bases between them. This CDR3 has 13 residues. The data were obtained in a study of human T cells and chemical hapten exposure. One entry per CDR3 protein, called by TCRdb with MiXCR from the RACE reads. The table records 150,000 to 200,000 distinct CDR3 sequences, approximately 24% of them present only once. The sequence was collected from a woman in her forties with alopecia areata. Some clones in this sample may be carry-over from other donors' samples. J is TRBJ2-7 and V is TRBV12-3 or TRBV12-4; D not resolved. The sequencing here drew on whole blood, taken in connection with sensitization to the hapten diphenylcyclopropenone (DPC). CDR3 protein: CASTLGGAYEQYF. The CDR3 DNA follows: TGTGCCAGCACCTTGGGCGGAGCCTACGAGCAGTACTTC.